Below are 21 T cell receptor beta chains sequenced from a single sample in a study of CD8 T cells in ankylosing spondylitis. TCRdb fed the 5' RACE reads into MiXCR, producing one record per CDR3 protein. The repertoire consists of approximately 190,000 distinct CDR3 sequences, with 13% occurring once and the leading ten covering approximately 11%. Material for sequencing was blood, either unsorted or a sorted T cell fraction (not recorded which). The receptors here all came from a female donor with ankylosing spondylitis or in good health (not recorded which).

This clonotype occurred many times. The V gene is TRBV20-1, the J gene TRBJ2-3, with no clear D. The germline gives CDR1 DFQATT, CDR2 SNEGSKA (reference sequence). CDR3 size: 14 residues. Deletions cut 0 bases from V and 14 bases from J, with 21 bases between. The CDR3 region is CSARDSRTNVRRYF. As DNA, the CDR3 is TGCAGTGCTAGAGATAGCCGCACGAACGTAAGGAGGTATTTT.

Note on this clonotype: Sequence at one end of the junction differs from germline and may be a read error. The chain employs TRBV3-1 and TRBJ2-3; 10 bases are a match to TRBD1. This CDR3 spans 14 amino acids. Germline loops: CDR1 LGHDT, CDR2 YNNKEL (reference sequence). The DNA of the CDR3 is TGTGCCAGCAGCCGGGACAGGGGAGGCGATACGCTGTATTTT. It encodes CASSRDRGGDTLYF.

This clonotype has at least ten counts. The CDR3 reads CATSEEGQGTYEQYF. The CDR3 DNA follows: TGTGCCACCAGTGAAGAGGGACAGGGCACCTACGAGCAGTACTTC. The chain links TRBV24-1 to TRBJ2-7; 9 bases line up with TRBD1. V lost 4 bases to trimming and J lost 2 bases; unmatched junction nucleotides: 5. CDR1 KGHDR and CDR2 SFDVKD come from the germline V gene. This CDR3 spans 15 amino acids.

Many counts were recorded for this clonotype. The chain employs TRBV29-1 and TRBJ1-2; the D is unclear. The CDR3 has 11 amino acids. With 4 bases removed from V and 1 base from J, the gap between germline ends came to 4 bases. Germline lookup yields CDR1 SQVTM and CDR2 ANQGSEA. The CDR3 DNA follows: TGCAGCGTTGTAGTTAACTATGGCTACACCTTC. Residues: CSVVVNYGYTF.

This clonotype occurred many times. This chain connects TRBV28 to TRBJ2-5, with TRBD2 matching 10 bases. The CDR3 covers 14 residues. The junction had 5 bases not matched to a gene; V was cut back by 5 bases and J by 5 bases. Looked up from germline, CDR1 is MDHEN and CDR2 is SYDVKM. The CDR3 is CASSLAGVVETQYF. CDR3 nucleotide sequence: TGTGCCAGCAGTCTAGCGGGAGTCGTTGAGACCCAGTACTTC.

This clonotype was recorded many times. This chain connects TRBV20-1 to TRBJ1-5, with 7 bases aligning to TRBD1. V gave up 0 bases and J gave up 3 bases; unmatched junction bases: 8. The germline CDR1 and CDR2 sequences are DFQATT and SNEGSKA (reference sequence). The CDR3 totals 16 residues. The CDR3 DNA sequence: TGCAGTGCTAGAGATGCCGGGACAGCCGACAATCAGCCCCAGCATTTT. Protein sequence: CSARDAGTADNQPQHF.

Ten or more counts support this clonotype. The chain recombines TRBV7-8 with TRBJ2-1, with 10 bases aligning to TRBD2. The ends lost 0 bases at V and 6 bases at J; junction bases unmatched: 14. The CDR3 runs to 19 residues. CDR1 is SGHVS, CDR2 FQNEAQ, per germline. The CDR3 is CASSLAGASGSPKVNEQFF. Written as DNA, the CDR3 is TGTGCCAGCAGCTTAGCAGGGGCTAGCGGGAGCCCTAAAGTCAATGAGCAGTTCTTC.

In its sample, this clonotype was seen many times. The chain joins TRBV5-1 to TRBJ2-4; perhaps TRBD1 as D (6 bases). Germline lookup yields CDR1 SGHRS and CDR2 YFSETQ. CDR3 length: 17 amino acids. Trimming cost V 1 base and J 2 bases, with 16 bases left between them. The CDR3 sequence is CASSLTAPQGSKNIQYF. The CDR3 DNA reads as TGCGCCAGCAGCTTGACGGCCCCCCAGGGGTCCAAAAACATTCAGTACTTC.

This chain connects TRBV28 to TRBJ1-1; D might be TRBD1 (5 bases). Looked up from germline, CDR1 is MDHEN and CDR2 is SYDVKM. The CDR3 runs to 11 residues. Trimming pared 11 bases from V and 8 bases from J, leaving 15 bases between. The CDR3 here is CAGRGRPEAFF. CDR3 DNA sequence: TGTGCCGGCCGGGGACGACCCGAAGCTTTCTTT.

In this sample, this clonotype turned up many times. This chain uses TRBV20-1 with TRBJ2-1; D unresolved. CDR3 length equals 14 residues. Germline V gene lookup returns CDR1 DFQATT and CDR2 SNEGSKA (reference sequence). V lost 3 bases, J lost 1 base, and 10 bases lay in between. The CDR3 DNA reads as TGCAGTGCTAGTCGCCGCGAATCCTACAATGAGCAGTTCTTC. Protein product: CSASRRESYNEQFF.

This clonotype showed up many times. The chain couples TRBV24-1 to TRBJ1-5; D possibly corresponds to TRBD1 (5 bases). Germline V gives CDR1 KGHDR, CDR2 SFDVKD. Trimming removed 9 bases from V and 1 base from J, with 12 bases in between. This CDR3 spans 14 amino acids. Here the CDR3 reads CATRDSTSNQPQHF. CDR3 DNA: TGTGCCACCCGGGACTCCACGAGCAATCAGCCCCAGCATTTT.

For this clonotype: A much larger clone lies a single base off, so this may be a read error. The gene calls are TRBV6-1 and TRBJ2-7, with 7 positions matching TRBD1. Trimming removed 4 bases from V and 6 bases from J; junction bases left unmatched: 12. Germline V lookup: CDR1 MNHNS, CDR2 SASEGT. The CDR3 is 15 amino acids. CDR3 loop: CASSARDSTSSEQYF. CDR3 coding DNA: TGTGCCAGCAGTGCCAGGGACAGCACCAGCTCCGAGCAGTACTTC.

This clonotype was counted at least ten times. CDR3 sequence: CASSTGHNTGELFF. The CDR3 bases are TGTGCCAGCAGCACCGGACACAACACCGGGGAGCTGTTTTTT. This sequence joins TRBV7-2 and TRBJ2-2; maybe TRBD1 (5 bases). V lost 5 bases to trimming and J lost 2 bases, with 9 bases between them. Germline V gene data show CDR1 as SGHTA and CDR2 as FQGNSA. The CDR3 sequence is 14 residues long.

J is TRBJ2-7 and V is TRBV6-1; 13 nucleotides line up with TRBD2. Looked up from germline, CDR1 is MNHNS and CDR2 is SASEGT. The V and J ends lost 5 bases and 3 bases, in that order; junction bases with no gene match: 4. The CDR3 is 15 amino acids. CDR3 in DNA: TGTGCCAGCAGTCAAAGGACTAGCGGGAGCTACGAGCAGTACTTC. Encoded protein: CASSQRTSGSYEQYF.

This clonotype was observed many times. The CDR3 region has the DNA TGTGCCAGCAGTGAATTCGAGGGATCGAGCACTGAAGCTTTCTTT. Translating it yields CASSEFEGSSTEAFF. The chain is built from TRBV2 and TRBJ1-1; D uncertain. The CDR3 is 15 amino acids. V dropped 2 bases and J dropped 4 bases, with 14 bases sitting between them. Germline V gene lookup returns CDR1 SNHLY and CDR2 FYNNEI.

The chain employs TRBV29-1 and TRBJ2-5; 7 bases line up with TRBD2. The CDR3 consists of 16 residues. Trimming at V came to 7 bases and at J to 2 bases, leaving 16 bases not matched to a gene. Germline CDR1 SQVTM, CDR2 ANQGSEA. The CDR3 is CSAPLGTGRRQETQYF. CDR3 DNA: TGCAGCGCCCCCCTTGGTACCGGGAGGAGACAAGAGACCCAGTACTTC.

This clonotype showed up many times. CDR3 sequence reads: CASDLGRKSNQPQHF. The CDR3 DNA sequence: TGTGCCAGCGATCTGGGCCGAAAGAGCAATCAGCCCCAGCATTTT. The V and J genes are TRBV12-3 or TRBV12-4 and TRBJ1-5; D is unclear. V was shortened by 8 bases and J by 1 base, with 15 bases between the two germline ends. The CDR3 sequence is 15 residues long.

Many counts were recorded for this clonotype. The chain employs TRBV29-1 and TRBJ2-7, with 7 bases lining up with TRBD1. This CDR3 comprises 12 residues. CDR1 and CDR2 from the germline V gene are SQVTM and ANQGSEA. The V and J ends lost 6 bases and 2 bases, in that order; junction bases with no gene match: 4. CDR3 sequence: CSVRQGPYEQYF. Written as DNA, the CDR3 is TGCAGCGTCCGACAGGGTCCCTACGAGCAGTACTTC.

This clonotype has a handful of counts. V and J are TRBV5-6 and TRBJ2-5, with TRBD2 matching 8 bases. The CDR3 runs 15 residues. Looked up from germline, CDR1 is SGHDT and CDR2 is YYEEEE. J was trimmed by 6 bases and V by 4 bases; bases with no gene match: 11. CDR3 nucleotides: TGTGCCAGCAGCAGGGGCGCGGGAGGAACAAAGACCCAGTACTTC. Encoded protein: CASSRGAGGTKTQYF.

This clonotype has a count of ten or more. The chain employs TRBV12-3 or TRBV12-4 and TRBJ2-3, with unresolved D. This CDR3 has 13 residues. Between the trimmed V and J ends, which lost 5 bases and 0 bases, there was a span of 6 bases. Here the CDR3 DNA reads TGTGCCAGCAGTATTATCAGCACAGATACGCAGTATTTT. Translating gives CASSIISTDTQYF.

This clonotype showed up many times. The genes are TRBV5-1 and TRBJ2-2, with 10 bases lining up with TRBD2. Germline CDR1 reads SGHRS; CDR2 reads YFSETQ. The CDR3 runs to 14 residues. The J segment lost 9 bases and the V segment lost 5 bases, leaving 7 bases of the junction unmatched. The CDR3 coding sequence is TGCGCCAGCAGGACCGGACTAGCGGACCGGGAGCTGTTTTTT. Protein product: CASRTGLADRELFF.